These 24 T cell receptor beta chains share one sample of origin, sequenced in a study of cytomegalovirus exposure and HLA in healthy donors (dated by TCRdb to 2017 to 2019). The library was made by the immunoSEQ multiplex PCR assay. TCRdb holds this immuneACCESS table with in-frame rearrangements only. Some clones are missing; in checked studies, unresolved V genes explain under half, and the rest has no known cause. The sample table contains 150,000 to 170,000 clones; only one count was recorded for around 84% of them. 2% to 2.5% of the sample rests with the top ten. Sequencing input: PBMCs. These receptors were obtained from a human donor in good health.

The chain links TRBV13 to TRBJ2-7, with D possibly matching TRBD1 (6 bases). Looked up from germline, CDR1 is PRHDT and CDR2 is FYEKMQ (reference sequence). V lost 0 bases, J lost 6 bases, and 12 bases lay in between. This CDR3 spans 14 amino acids. The CDR3 reads CASSLGSQGSEQYF. The CDR3 region has the DNA TGTGCCAGCAGCTTAGGGTCACAGGGCTCCGAGCAGTACTTC.

This chain joins TRBV6-5 and TRBJ1-6, with a possible D match to TRBD1 (5 bases). Trimming cost V 8 bases and J 1 base, with 12 bases left between them. This CDR3 comprises 15 residues. The germline gives CDR1 MNHEY, CDR2 SVGAGI. The CDR3 bases are TGTGCCAGCGGTAAGGGGCGGTCCTATAATTCACCCCTCCACTTT. Encoded protein: CASGKGRSYNSPLHF.

This chain links TRBV5-3 with TRBJ1-1; TRBD1 might be the D (5 bases). TRBV5-3 carries the ORF label, with uncertain function. V was clipped by 4 bases and J by 1 base, with 20 bases between them. The CDR3 spans 17 residues. CDR3 sequence (DNA): TGTGCCAGAAGCGGAAGGGACTCAGTGGGAAGGAACACTGAAGCTTTCTTT. This translates into CARSGRDSVGRNTEAFF.

The chain's CDR3 is CASSDRERSYGYTF. As DNA, the CDR3 is TGTGCCAGCAGCGATCGGGAGCGTTCCTATGGCTACACCTTC. This sequence joins TRBV7-9 and TRBJ1-2; D uncertain. V was clipped by 5 bases and J by 4 bases, with 14 bases between them. The CDR3 loop spans 14 amino acids. The V gene's germline CDR1 is SEHNR and CDR2 FQNEAQ (reference sequence).

On this clone itself: Distinct nucleotide sequences in the sample also encode this CDR3. The CDR3 reads CASSLGAGAYNEQFF. CDR3 sequence (DNA): TGCGCCAGCAGCTTGGGGGCGGGAGCGTACAATGAGCAGTTCTTC. The V gene is TRBV5-1, the J gene TRBJ2-1; 7 bases agree with TRBD2. CDR1 is SGHRS and CDR2 is YFSETQ in the germline V gene. This CDR3 is built from 15 residues. With V trimmed by 0 bases and J by 4 bases, 4 bases remained unmatched.

The gene calls are TRBV29-1 and TRBJ1-4; unclear D gene. With 4 bases removed from V and 3 bases from J, the gap between germline ends came to 3 bases. The CDR3 extends over 11 amino acids. The germline V gene encodes CDR1 SQVTM and CDR2 ANQGSEA. The CDR3 DNA follows: TGCAGCGTTGTAGCTAATGAAAAACTGTTTTTT. It specifies CSVVANEKLFF. Combining the CDR3 with reference TRBV29-1 and TRBJ1-4 gives the whole variable domain SAVISQKPSRDICQRGTSLTIQCQVDSQVTMMFWYRQQPGQSLTLIATANQGSEATYESGFVIDKFPISRPNLTFSTLTVSNMSPEDSSIYLCSVVANEKLFFGSGTQLSVL.

The CDR3 nucleotides are TGTGCCAGCACCCTACAGGGATCTTCACCCCTCCACTTT. Encoded protein: CASTLQGSSPLHF. The chain couples TRBV27 to TRBJ1-6, with D maybe TRBD1 (6 bases). CDR3 size: 13 residues. Germline values: CDR1 MNHEY, CDR2 SMNVEV (reference sequence). V dropped 7 bases and J dropped 9 bases, with 13 bases sitting between them.

This chain uses TRBV4-3 with TRBJ2-7, with D tentatively TRBD1 (5 bases). The ends were cut back, 1 base at V and 4 bases at J, with 14 bases in the middle. The V gene's germline CDR1 is LGHNA and CDR2 YSLEER. The CDR3 runs to 15 residues. CDR3 sequence reads: CASSQAWQGLYEQYF. Written as DNA, the CDR3 is TGCGCCAGCAGCCAAGCGTGGCAGGGTTTGTACGAGCAGTACTTC.

The gene calls are TRBV5-4 and TRBJ1-2; no clear D gene. V was cut by 3 bases and J by 7 bases, with 10 bases left in between. The CDR3 contains 12 residues. The germline V gene has CDR1 SGHNT and CDR2 YYREEE (reference sequence). The CDR3, as DNA: TGTGCCAGCAGCTCGAGGGTCGGTGGCTACACCTTC. Protein product: CASSSRVGGYTF. The full variable domain, completed using reference TRBV5-4 and TRBJ1-2, is ETGVTQSPTHLIKTRGQQVTLRCSSQSGHNTVSWYQQALGQGPQFIFQYYREEENGRGNFPPRFSGLQFPNYSSELNVNALELDDSALYLCASSSRVGGYTFGSGTRLTVV.

This clone has only one observation. The chain links TRBV7-9 to TRBJ1-1; no clear D. V was pared by 0 bases and J by 2 bases, with 10 bases between. The CDR3 has 15 residues. Germline CDR1 reads SEHNR; CDR2 reads FQNEAQ (reference sequence). CDR3 sequence reads: CASSLAGGSNTEAFF. The CDR3 coding sequence is TGTGCCAGCAGCTTAGCCGGCGGCAGTAACACTGAAGCTTTCTTT. Based on the CDR3 plus reference TRBV7-9 and TRBJ1-1, the full variable domain is DTGVSQNPRHKITKRGQNVTFRCDPISEHNRLYWYRQTLGQGPEFLTYFQNEAQLEKSRLLSDRFSAERPKGSFSTLEIQRTEQGDSAMYLCASSLAGGSNTEAFFGQGTRLTVV.

The CDR3 DNA reads TGTGCCAGTAGGGACAGGGGGGTTCCCTACGAGCAGTACTTC. It specifies CASRDRGVPYEQYF. The rearrangement joins TRBV19 to TRBJ2-7; TRBD1 matches at 10 bases. The V gene's germline CDR1 is LNHDA and CDR2 SQIVND (reference sequence). The CDR3 extends over 14 amino acids. The V and J ends lost 6 bases and 2 bases, in that order; junction bases with no gene match: 4.

The chain recombines TRBV15 with TRBJ1-3, with 7 bases fitting TRBD1. The germline CDR1 and CDR2 sequences are LNHNV and YYDKDF (reference sequence). The length of the CDR3 is 14 residues. The J segment lost 8 bases and the V segment lost 0 bases, leaving 4 bases of the junction unmatched. The CDR3 region has the DNA TGTGCCACCAGCAGAGATCACAGGGGACACACCATATATTTT. It is translated as CATSRDHRGHTIYF.

This clone was seen once. V usage is TRBV6-5 and J usage is TRBJ1-5; unclear D gene. Trimming took 2 bases from V and 5 from J, leaving 7 bases between them. Germline loops: CDR1 MNHEY, CDR2 SVGAGI. This CDR3 contains 13 residues. The CDR3 DNA sequence: TGTGCCAGCAGTTACCGGGGAGATCAGCCCCAGCATTTT. The encoded protein is CASSYRGDQPQHF.

The chain has TRBV7-2 and TRBJ2-5; D is uncertain. Trimming removed 2 bases at V and 7 bases at J, with 14 bases between. This CDR3 region has 14 residues. Germline CDR1 reads SGHTA; CDR2 reads FQGNSA. As DNA, the CDR3 is TGTGCCAGCAGCTTACTTCGGGTAGTGGGGACCCAGTACTTC. Protein sequence: CASSLLRVVGTQYF.

The J gene is TRBJ1-1, the V gene TRBV30; D is ambiguous. Germline loops: CDR1 GTSNPN, CDR2 SVGIG (reference sequence). This CDR3 region has 12 residues. With 4 bases removed from V and 5 bases from J, the gap between germline ends came to 11 bases. The CDR3 DNA reads as TGTGCCTGGATCCTCCCACGGACTGAAGCTTTCTTT. Translation gives CAWILPRTEAFF.

The chain has TRBV19 and TRBJ1-1; possible D gene TRBD1, 5 bases. V was trimmed by 3 bases and J by 1 base, leaving 9 bases between them. This CDR3 comprises 14 residues. Germline values: CDR1 LNHDA, CDR2 SQIVND (reference sequence). The CDR3 region has the DNA TGTGCCAGTAGTATTAGGGGCCAGAACACTGAAGCTTTCTTT. Protein: CASSIRGQNTEAFF.

The chain uses TRBV25-1 and TRBJ2-5; D unclear. This CDR3 is 15 amino acids long. V lost 4 bases to trimming and J lost 1 base, with 13 bases between them. Germline-derived CDR1 and CDR2 are MGHDK and SYGVNS. CDR3 nucleotide sequence: TGTGCCAGCAGTGGCGGCCCTTATACCCAAGAGACCCAGTACTTC. Protein product: CASSGGPYTQETQYF.

The rearrangement links TRBV18 to TRBJ1-3; D unclear. Trimming shortened V by 6 bases and J by 0 bases, and 15 bases separated the two germline ends. The germline V gene has CDR1 KGHSH and CDR2 LQKENI. There are 16 residues in the CDR3. The CDR3 is CASSLEGSYSGNTIYF. In nucleotides, the CDR3 is TGTGCCAGCTCCCTGGAGGGTTCCTACTCTGGAAACACCATATATTTT.

The CDR3 DNA reads TGTGCCAGCAGTCCGCGGGACAGCTCCTACGAGCAGTACTTC. Residues: CASSPRDSSYEQYF. The chain joins TRBV25-1 to TRBJ2-7; weak D call: TRBD1 (7 bases). Germline V gene sequence: CDR1 MGHDK, CDR2 SYGVNS. The CDR3 runs 14 residues. V was pared by 5 bases and J by 0 bases, with 11 bases between.

J is TRBJ1-2 and V is TRBV7-2, with TRBD1 matching 7 bases. CDR1 SGHTA and CDR2 FQGNSA come from the germline V gene. The CDR3 has 15 residues. The trim removed 1 base at V and 4 bases at J, leaving 6 bases unmatched. CDR3 coding DNA: TGTGCCAGCAGCTTAGGAAGGGACAGACGCTATGGCTACACCTTC. Protein product: CASSLGRDRRYGYTF.

This clone was recorded only once. The chain couples TRBV4-1 to TRBJ2-1; 9 nucleotides agree with TRBD2. The CDR3 is 15 amino acids. Looked up from germline, CDR1 is MGHRA and CDR2 is YSYEKL. J gave up 8 bases and V 3 bases, and 8 bases lay outside the gene matches. The CDR3 DNA follows: TGCGCCAGCAGCCATGGTAGCGGGAGTAGGTATGAGCAGTTCTTC. This codes for CASSHGSGSRYEQFF.

This clone showed up just once. The rearrangement uses TRBV11-2 and TRBJ2-7; TRBD2 aligns across 8 bases. The V and J ends lost 2 bases and 1 base, in that order; junction bases with no gene match: 4. This CDR3 has 15 amino acids. Germline V gene lookup returns CDR1 SGHAT and CDR2 FQNNGV. This CDR3 is CASSLMPSGSYEQYF. The CDR3 nucleotides are TGTGCCAGCAGCTTAATGCCTAGCGGGTCCTACGAGCAGTACTTC.

This rearrangement joins TRBV27 to TRBJ1-1, with a tentative D call TRBD1 (6 bases). The germline V and J ends were trimmed by 2 bases and 10 bases, with 26 bases remaining between them. Germline lookup yields CDR1 MNHEY and CDR2 SMNVEV (reference sequence). The length of the CDR3 is 17 residues. DNA of the CDR3: TGTGCCAGCAGTTTAGAGGGTGGCAGGGGAGACCTTTATGGAGCTTTCTTT. As protein: CASSLEGGRGDLYGAFF.

Here the CDR3 reads CASSETEVNYGYTF. CDR3 in DNA: TGTGCCAGCAGTGAGACAGAAGTAAACTATGGCTACACCTTC. The chain employs TRBV2 and TRBJ1-2; weak D call: TRBD1 (5 bases). V lost 3 bases and J 2 bases, leaving 10 bases between the germline ends. Germline-derived CDR1 and CDR2 are SNHLY and FYNNEI. The CDR3 loop spans 14 amino acids.